This TCR beta chain was identified in a study of T cell clonality in common variable immunodeficiency. General study findings and limits: What drives increased CVID clonality needs T cell subpopulation sequencing. Patient heterogeneity in the CVID cohort limited correlations between repertoire features and clinical complications. CVID subjects showed higher TCRbeta clonality than healthy controls. In common variable immunodeficiency, TCR beta chains reportedly carried fewer deletions and N-nucleotide insertions.

For at least one year, all CVID subjects received replacement immunoglobulin. Assay used: immunoSEQ multiplex PCR; TCRdb lists only in-frame clones, some missing. In total the sample includes 25,000 to 35,000 clones, none of them seen once. This clone was recorded at least ten times. Its antigen remains unknown. The sequence was collected from a human donor with common variable immunodeficiency. The sample consisted of peripheral blood mononuclear cells.

CDR3 DNA (partial): TGTGCCAGTAGTACAAATCAGGGGGCCGAG. This sequence encodes CASSTNQGAE. In full, the CDR3 reads CASSTNQGAEQYF. The chain uses TRBV19 and TRBJ2-7; TRBD1 matches at 8 bases. The CDR3 is cut off 3 residues early in the read; its end comes from the germline J gene. Germline V lookup: CDR1 LNHDA, CDR2 SQIVND (reference sequence). V dropped 4 bases and J dropped 6; count of bases not matched to a gene: 5. This CDR3 comprises 13 residues.